The source of this T cell receptor (beta chain) is a study of response to subunit inactivated influenza vaccine. General study results and limits: Authors suggested each seasonal influenza vaccination recruits few new T cells.

One entry per CDR3 protein, called by TCRdb with MiXCR from the RT-PCR reads. The sample records hundreds of thousands of distinct CDR3 sequences, about 25% being singletons. A few counts support this clonotype. Its antigen is not known. The CDR3 totals 13 residues. Germline CDR1 reads SQVTM; CDR2 reads ANQGSEA. Trimming pared 5 bases from V and 4 bases from J, leaving 15 bases between. This sequence joins TRBV29-1 and TRBJ2-7; perhaps TRBD1 as D (5 bases). This sequence was found in a man between 45 and 60 years old who received an inactivated influenza vaccine. Specimen: CD4+ T cells sorted from PBMCs, collected more than 4 days after vaccination. CDR3 nucleotides: TGCAGCGTTTCGGGCAGGGTTTTTTACGAGCAGTACTTC. It encodes CSVSGRVFYEQYF.